Below are 27 T cell receptor beta chains sequenced from a single sample in a study of radiotherapy plus CTLA-4 blockade in lung cancer. Sequenced by immunoSEQ multiplex PCR; TCRdb stores in-frame clones only, minus some. The table has tens of thousands of clones, around 80% seen once; the top ten hold 10%. The sample in question was peripheral blood, obtained from a patient treated with radiotherapy plus ipilimumab. These receptors were obtained from a human donor with non-small cell lung cancer who had a complete response to radiotherapy plus ipilimumab.

This clone was found a few times. The CDR3 reads CASSAGEAEAFF. Written as DNA, the CDR3 is TGTGCCAGCTCAGCAGGGGAAGCTGAAGCTTTCTTT. The chain is built from TRBV18 and TRBJ1-1; a possible D gene is TRBD1 (6 bases). The V gene lost 5 bases and the J gene lost 6 bases, with 10 bases spanning the gap. CDR1 and CDR2 from the germline V gene are KGHSH and LQKENI. This CDR3 comprises 12 residues. The variable domain in full, completed from reference TRBV18 and TRBJ1-1, reads NAGVMQNPRHLVRRRGQEARLRCSPMKGHSHVYWYRQLPEEGLKFMVYLQKENIIDESGMPKERFSAEFPKEGPSILRIQQVVRGDSAAYFCASSAGEAEAFFGQGTRLTVV.

This sequence joins TRBV11-2 and TRBJ2-3; D tentatively reads TRBD1 or TRBD2 (5 bases each). Trimming stripped 5 bases from V and 9 bases from J, with 24 bases between. Germline V gene sequence: CDR1 SGHAT, CDR2 FQNNGV. The CDR3 has 16 amino acids. CDR3: CASSPPLGDPSATQYF. The CDR3 region has the DNA TGTGCCAGCAGCCCCCCCCTCGGGGACCCTTCGGCGACGCAGTATTTT.

This chain links TRBV2 with TRBJ1-5; 8 nucleotides agree with TRBD1. The V and J ends lost 6 bases and 2 bases, in that order; junction bases with no gene match: 6. Germline CDR1 and CDR2: SNHLY and FYNNEI. This CDR3 has 15 amino acids. CDR3 in DNA: TGTGCCAGCAGCGGACAGGGAAGGGGCAATCAGCCCCAGCATTTT. Translation: CASSGQGRGNQPQHF.

In DNA, the CDR3 is TGTGCCAGCAGTTACTCGAGAAACGGCCCTGGCGAGCAGTACTTC. It specifies CASSYSRNGPGEQYF. The genes are TRBV6-5 and TRBJ2-7, with D uncertain. This CDR3 contains 15 residues. CDR1 and CDR2 (germline): MNHEY, SVGAGI. Deletions cut 0 bases from V and 6 bases from J, with 15 bases between.

The chain links TRBV5-6 to TRBJ1-1; tentative D call: TRBD1 (6 bases). Germline loops: CDR1 SGHDT, CDR2 YYEEEE. This CDR3 is built from 16 residues. V was pared by 0 bases and J by 2 bases, with 14 bases between. The chain's CDR3 is CASSLGGAEGNTEAFF. CDR3 DNA: TGTGCCAGCAGCTTGGGGGGGGCCGAGGGAAACACTGAAGCTTTCTTT.

The chain recombines TRBV5-1 with TRBJ2-5, with TRBD2 identical over 15 bases. Germline CDR1 SGHRS, CDR2 YFSETQ. J gave up 4 bases and V 5 bases, and 0 bases lay outside the gene matches. This CDR3 region has 14 residues. The CDR3 protein is CASRGLAGGETQYF. Here the CDR3 DNA reads TGCGCCAGCAGGGGACTAGCGGGAGGAGAGACCCAGTACTTC.

The V gene is TRBV19, the J gene TRBJ1-2; the D is unclear. The V gene lost 7 bases and the J gene lost 6 bases, with 21 bases spanning the gap. The length of the CDR3 is 15 residues. Germline V gene data show CDR1 as LNHDA and CDR2 as SQIVND (reference sequence). The CDR3 loop reads CASNGNARTLDGYTF. Here the CDR3 DNA reads TGTGCCAGTAATGGAAATGCTCGGACGCTCGATGGCTACACCTTC.

This chain uses TRBV7-9 with TRBJ2-5; 7 positions agree with TRBD2. V shed 2 bases, J shed 9 bases, and the junction held 18 bases outside the gene matches. The germline gives CDR1 SEHNR, CDR2 FQNEAQ (reference sequence). The CDR3 loop spans 17 amino acids. DNA for the CDR3: TGTGCCAGCAGCTTAATGGGTCGGGGAGGGCTACTGGAGCCCCAGTACTTC. It codes for CASSLMGRGGLLEPQYF.

The gene calls are TRBV9 and TRBJ2-4; D remains unclear. There are 15 residues in the CDR3. Germline V gene sequence: CDR1 SGDLS, CDR2 YYNGEE. With 5 bases removed from V and 8 bases from J, the gap between germline ends came to 20 bases. CDR3 sequence reads: CASSRASDPRDIQYF. The DNA for the CDR3 is TGTGCCAGCAGTCGAGCATCGGACCCTCGAGACATTCAGTACTTC.

The chain couples TRBV19 to TRBJ1-5, with TRBD1 identical over 9 bases. Germline V lookup: CDR1 LNHDA, CDR2 SQIVND (reference sequence). The trim removed 0 bases at V and 3 bases at J, leaving 6 bases unmatched. This CDR3 region has 17 residues. CDR3 in DNA: TGTGCCAGTAGTATAGAACCCGGACAGGGGTTCAATCAGCCCCAGCATTTT. It is translated as CASSIEPGQGFNQPQHF.

The CDR3 DNA reads TGTGCCAGCAGTTTGTCCAGGGGGATCTACGAGCAGTACTTC. Its translation is CASSLSRGIYEQYF. This chain links TRBV27 with TRBJ2-7; TRBD1 matches 7 bases. CDR1 and CDR2 from the germline V gene are MNHEY and SMNVEV (reference sequence). With V trimmed by 3 bases and J by 3 bases, 5 bases remained unmatched. The CDR3 length is 14 residues.

The V gene is TRBV7-2, the J gene TRBJ1-4, with unresolved D. Germline values: CDR1 SGHTA, CDR2 FQGNSA. V lost 0 bases, J lost 0 bases, and 5 bases lay in between. This CDR3 is 15 amino acids long. CDR3 region: CASSLASATNEKLFF. CDR3 sequence (DNA): TGTGCCAGCAGCTTAGCTTCAGCAACTAATGAAAAACTGTTTTTT.

This clone was found once. The rearrangement joins TRBV14 to TRBJ1-1; no clear D gene. V was clipped by 0 bases and J by 0 bases, with 2 bases between them. Per germline, CDR1 SGHDN and CDR2 FVKESK. This CDR3 contains 13 residues. For the CDR3, the DNA is TGTGCCAGCAGCCAAGAGATGAACACTGAAGCTTTCTTT. This gives the protein CASSQEMNTEAFF.

The chain uses TRBV10-2 and TRBJ2-2; D might be TRBD2 (7 bases). This CDR3 comprises 15 residues. Trimming took off 6 bases at V and 5 bases at J, with 16 bases between the two ends. In germline, CDR1 is WSHSY, CDR2 SAAADI. The DNA of the CDR3 is TGCGCCAGCAGCTTGGGGGGGCGAGGGACCGGGGAGCTGTTTTTT. Residues: CASSLGGRGTGELFF.

This clone was observed once. This sequence joins TRBV30 and TRBJ1-4, with D hard to call. The CDR3 loop spans 15 amino acids. V lost 0 bases, J lost 8 bases, and 16 bases lay in between. The V gene's germline CDR1 is GTSNPN and CDR2 SVGIG (reference sequence). CDR3 protein: CAWSVIGQVREKLFF. The CDR3 coding sequence is TGTGCCTGGAGTGTAATAGGGCAGGTCCGGGAAAAACTGTTTTTT.

This chain joins TRBV5-1 and TRBJ2-1, with 10 bases aligning to TRBD2. The CDR3 runs to 15 residues. Germline values: CDR1 SGHRS, CDR2 YFSETQ. J was trimmed by 2 bases and V by 7 bases; bases with no gene match: 6. This chain's CDR3 is CASQVAGGTYNEQFF. The CDR3 nucleotides are TGCGCCAGCCAGGTAGCGGGAGGAACCTACAATGAGCAGTTCTTC.

The CDR3 loop is CASSLDPGGAYGYTF. The CDR3 bases are TGCGCCAGCAGCTTGGATCCTGGGGGTGCCTATGGCTACACCTTC. The J gene is TRBJ1-2, the V gene TRBV5-1; TRBD1 might be the D (5 bases). V was cut by 0 bases and J by 4 bases, with 13 bases left in between. The CDR3 extends over 15 amino acids. Germline V gene data show CDR1 as SGHRS and CDR2 as YFSETQ.

CDR3 in DNA: TGTGCCAGCAGTGATGGACAGGAGCCAGCGAGTGGCTACACCTTC. It codes for CASSDGQEPASGYTF. The V and J genes are TRBV25-1 and TRBJ1-2; 7 bases fit TRBD1. This CDR3 region has 15 residues. Germline lookup yields CDR1 MGHDK and CDR2 SYGVNS. Trimming removed 3 bases from V and 7 bases from J; junction bases left unmatched: 11.

This clone showed up just a few times. The chain couples TRBV9 to TRBJ2-3; D unclear. CDR1 and CDR2 from the germline V gene are SGDLS and YYNGEE. The V and J ends lost 0 bases and 5 bases respectively, with 4 bases between them. The CDR3 covers 12 residues. The CDR3 is CASSVEGDTQYF. The DNA for the CDR3 is TGTGCCAGCAGCGTAGAAGGAGATACGCAGTATTTT. Based on the CDR3 plus reference TRBV9 and TRBJ2-3, the full variable domain is DSGVTQTPKHLITATGQRVTLRCSPRSGDLSVYWYQQSLDQGLQFLIQYYNGEERAKGNILERFSAQQFPDLHSELNLSSLELGDSALYFCASSVEGDTQYFGPGTRLTVL.

The chain combines TRBV18 with TRBJ2-1; TRBD2 agrees at 7 bases. The CDR3 spans 19 residues. Germline CDR1 reads KGHSH; CDR2 reads LQKENI. The ends lost 3 bases at V and 0 bases at J; junction bases unmatched: 14. The CDR3 sequence is CASSPTTRLADSSYNEQFF. The DNA for the CDR3 is TGTGCCAGCTCACCGACCACTAGGCTAGCGGATAGCTCCTACAATGAGCAGTTCTTC.

V and J are TRBV7-9 and TRBJ1-4; D is unresolved. The CDR3 covers 16 residues. Trimming pared 5 bases from V and 2 bases from J, leaving 15 bases between. Germline-derived CDR1 and CDR2 are SEHNR and FQNEAQ (reference sequence). The CDR3 spells CASSPHYTSTNEKLFF. The CDR3 nucleotides read TGTGCCAGCAGCCCTCACTACACCTCCACTAATGAAAAACTGTTTTTT.

In this sample, this clone turned up a few times. The genes are TRBV28 and TRBJ2-1, with 8 bases matching TRBD2. The CDR3 is 15 amino acids. V lost 4 bases, J lost 4 bases, and 6 bases stayed unmatched. Germline V gene data show CDR1 as MDHEN and CDR2 as SYDVKM. The CDR3 reads CASSSGGAVYNEQFF. The CDR3 DNA reads TGTGCCAGCAGTTCCGGGGGGGCCGTATACAATGAGCAGTTCTTC.

The chain links TRBV10-2 to TRBJ2-7; 15 nucleotides align to TRBD2. Per germline, CDR1 WSHSY and CDR2 SAAADI. The CDR3 runs to 17 residues. The V segment lost 5 bases and the J segment 2 bases; nucleotides outside the gene matches: 7. The CDR3 DNA reads TGCGCCAGCAGTAAAAGGACTAGCGGGGGGGCCACCTACGAGCAGTACTTC. It codes for CASSKRTSGGATYEQYF.

This chain links TRBV5-1 with TRBJ2-1; D tentatively reads TRBD1 or TRBD2 (6 bases each). The V gene lost 4 bases and the J gene lost 0 bases, with 11 bases spanning the gap. The germline CDR1 and CDR2 sequences are SGHRS and YFSETQ. The length of the CDR3 is 15 residues. The CDR3 sequence: CASSREGGSYNEQFF. The CDR3 DNA reads TGCGCCAGCAGCAGAGAGGGGGGCTCCTACAATGAGCAGTTCTTC.

The table lists this clone with a count of one. The chain recombines TRBV11-3 with TRBJ2-7; D is unclear. Between the trimmed V and J ends, which lost 0 bases and 0 bases, there was a span of 12 bases. CDR1 and CDR2 (germline): SGHNT, YENEEA. CDR3 length equals 16 residues. The CDR3 protein is CASSLEGQISSYEQYF. In nucleotides, the CDR3 is TGTGCCAGCAGCTTAGAAGGGCAGATCAGCTCCTACGAGCAGTACTTC.

The rearrangement uses TRBV6-1 and TRBJ2-3; unclear D gene. CDR3 length equals 13 residues. Between the trimmed V and J ends, which lost 2 bases and 5 bases, there was a span of 8 bases. Germline CDR1 is MNHNS and CDR2 is SASEGT. CDR3 coding DNA: TGTGCCAGCAGTGAAAGTCCGGGAGATACGCAGTATTTT. Protein: CASSESPGDTQYF.

The chain combines TRBV5-8 with TRBJ1-2, with D tentatively TRBD1 (5 bases). The ends were cut back, 0 bases at V and 2 bases at J, with 11 bases in the middle. Looked up from germline, CDR1 is SGHTS and CDR2 is YDEGEE. CDR3 length: 15 amino acids. CDR3 sequence reads: CASSLVVQGNYGYTF. In DNA form, the CDR3 reads TGTGCCAGCAGCTTGGTAGTGCAGGGCAACTATGGCTACACCTTC.